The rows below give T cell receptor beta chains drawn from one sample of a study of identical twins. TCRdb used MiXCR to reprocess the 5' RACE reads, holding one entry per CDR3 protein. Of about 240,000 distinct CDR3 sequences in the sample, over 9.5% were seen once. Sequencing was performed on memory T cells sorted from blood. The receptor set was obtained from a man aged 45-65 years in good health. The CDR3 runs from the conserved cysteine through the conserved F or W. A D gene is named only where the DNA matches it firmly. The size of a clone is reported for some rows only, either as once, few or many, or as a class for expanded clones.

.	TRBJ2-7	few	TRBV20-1	TGCAGTGCTAGAGATCTACGGATCTCCTACGAGCAGTACTTC	CSARDLRISYEQYF
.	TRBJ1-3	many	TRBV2	TGTGCCAGCAGTGAAGCGCTTGAGGCACCCCTTTCGGGAAACACCATATATTTT	CASSEALEAPLSGNTIYF
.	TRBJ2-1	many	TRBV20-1	TGCAGTGCTAGGTCCGGGGGTGGCTACAATGAGCAGTTCTTC	CSARSGGGYNEQFF
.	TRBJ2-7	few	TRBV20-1	TGCAGTGCTAGAGCTCCCTACGAGCAGTACTTC	CSARAPYEQYF
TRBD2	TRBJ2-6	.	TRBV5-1	TGCGCCAGCACGGGGGGGCTGGACATACCATCTGGGGCCAACGTCCTGACTTTC	CASTGGLDIPSGANVLTF
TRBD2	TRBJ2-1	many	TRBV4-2	TGTGCCAGCAGCCGCGCCGGGACTAGCGGATACTCCTACAATGAGCAGTTCTTC	CASSRAGTSGYSYNEQFF
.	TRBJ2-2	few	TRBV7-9	TGTGCCAGCAGCTTAGCGCGGGGGCGAGCGAACACCGGGGAGCTGTTTTTT	CASSLARGRANTGELFF
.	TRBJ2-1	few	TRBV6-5	TGTGCCAGCAGTTACAACGGTAACACCTACAATGAGCAGTTCTTC	CASSYNGNTYNEQFF
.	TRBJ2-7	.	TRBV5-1	TGCGCCAGCAGCCCGGAACCCAACTCCTACGAGCAGTACTTC	CASSPEPNSYEQYF
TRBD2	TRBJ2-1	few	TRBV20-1	TGCAGTGCTAGAGCTAGCGGGGCCTCCCACAATGAGCAGTTCTTC	CSARASGASHNEQFF
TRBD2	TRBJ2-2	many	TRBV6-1	TGTGCCAGCAGTGAAGATAGCGGGAGGTACGGGGAGCTGTTTTTT	CASSEDSGRYGELFF
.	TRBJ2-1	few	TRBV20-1	TGCAGTGCTGGAACCCTCCGGGACAACTACAATGAGCAGTTCTTC	CSAGTLRDNYNEQFF
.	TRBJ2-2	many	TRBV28	TGTGCCAGCACTTTTTACAGGGTTGCCGGGGAGCTGTTTTTT	CASTFYRVAGELFF
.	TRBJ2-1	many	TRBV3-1	TGTGCCAGCAGCCAATTCCATGAGCAGTTCTTC	CASSQFHEQFF
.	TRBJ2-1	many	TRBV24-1	TGTGCCACCAGTGATGACAGGGAGACGGGGGATGAGCAGTTCTTC	CATSDDRETGDEQFF
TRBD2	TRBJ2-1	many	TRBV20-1	TGCAGTGCTCTTAAACTAGCGGGAGGCTCGGATGAGCAGTTCTTC	CSALKLAGGSDEQFF
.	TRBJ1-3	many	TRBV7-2	TGTGCCAGCAGCTTAGGTCCCAGCTCTGGAAACACCATATATTTT	CASSLGPSSGNTIYF
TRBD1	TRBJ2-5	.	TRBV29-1	TGCAGCGTTGATCTTTCGACAGGGGGGGAAGAGACCCAGTACTTC	CSVDLSTGGEETQYF
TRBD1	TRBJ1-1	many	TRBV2	TGTGCCAGCAAAAAGACAGGGGACACTGAAGCTTTCTTT	CASKKTGDTEAFF
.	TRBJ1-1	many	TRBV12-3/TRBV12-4	TGTGCCAGCAGACCCCCTGGGCTCACTGAAGCTTTCTTT	CASRPPGLTEAFF
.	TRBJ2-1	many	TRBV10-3	TGTGCCATCGCCAGATCTGACAATGAGCAGTTCTTC	CAIARSDNEQFF
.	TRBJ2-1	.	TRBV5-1	TGCGCCAGCAGACCCTCTGACAGTGCTGAGCAGTTCTTC	CASRPSDSAEQFF
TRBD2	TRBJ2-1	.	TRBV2	TGTGCCAGCAGTGAATTGAAGCGGGGGGAGCAGTTCTTC	CASSELKRGEQFF
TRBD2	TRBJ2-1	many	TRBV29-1	TGCAGCGCACGGGGACTAGCGGGAGTCACAAGCTCCTACAATGAGCAGTTCTTC	CSARGLAGVTSSYNEQFF
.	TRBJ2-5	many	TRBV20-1	TGCAGTGGGACACAGGGAGGAGGGGAGACCCAGTACTTC	CSGTQGGGETQYF
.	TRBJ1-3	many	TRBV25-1	TGTGCCAGCCAGCGGGTCTCTGGAAACACCATATATTTT	CASQRVSGNTIYF
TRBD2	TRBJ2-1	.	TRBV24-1	TGTGCCACCGCCGGGCAAGAGTTGACTAGCGGGGGGGGATACAATGAGCAGTTCTTC	CATAGQELTSGGGYNEQFF
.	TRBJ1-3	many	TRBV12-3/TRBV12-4	TGTGCCAGCAGGCACTACGCCGGGGGGAACACCATATATTTT	CASRHYAGGNTIYF
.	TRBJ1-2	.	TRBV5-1	TGCGCCAGCAGCCCGGAGGGCCGAAACTATGGCTACACCTTC	CASSPEGRNYGYTF
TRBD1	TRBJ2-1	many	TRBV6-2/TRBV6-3	TGTGCCAGCACCCCACAGGGGCACTACAATGAGCAGTTCTTC	CASTPQGHYNEQFF
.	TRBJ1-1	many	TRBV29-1	TGCAGCGTTGCCGTTTCCGTGAACACTGAAGCTTTCTTT	CSVAVSVNTEAFF
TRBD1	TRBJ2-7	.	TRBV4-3	TGCGCCAGCAGCCAAGATCTGGGGACAGAGGGGGAGCAGTACTTC	CASSQDLGTEGEQYF
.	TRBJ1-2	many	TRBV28	TGTGCCAGCAGATACGGACAGCCCGGAGGCTATGGCTACACCTTC	CASRYGQPGGYGYTF
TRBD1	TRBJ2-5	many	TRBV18	TGTGCCAGCTCACCGGGGACAGGTGAAGAGACCCAGTACTTC	CASSPGTGEETQYF
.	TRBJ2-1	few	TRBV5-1	TGCGCCAGCAGCTTGCTCGGAGCCTACAATGAGCAGTTCTTC	CASSLLGAYNEQFF
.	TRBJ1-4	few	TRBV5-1	TGCGCCAGCAGCGCGACAGGCTATAATGAAAAACTGTTTTTT	CASSATGYNEKLFF
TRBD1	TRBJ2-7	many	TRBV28	TGTGCCAGCAGTTCCGGGGACAGGAACTACGAGCAGTACTTC	CASSSGDRNYEQYF
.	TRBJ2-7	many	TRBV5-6	TGTGCCAGCAGCTTTATGTACGAGCAGTACTTC	CASSFMYEQYF
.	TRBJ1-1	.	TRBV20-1	TGCAGTGCTAGGGAACAGGTTAATACTGAAGCTTTCTTT	CSAREQVNTEAFF
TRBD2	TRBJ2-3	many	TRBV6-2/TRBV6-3	TGTGCCAGCAGCAAGACTAGCGGGCGGACCACAGATACGCAGTATTTT	CASSKTSGRTTDTQYF
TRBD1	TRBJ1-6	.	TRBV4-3	TGCGCCAGCAGCCGCACACAGGGGTCCTATTCACCCCTCCACTTT	CASSRTQGSYSPLHF
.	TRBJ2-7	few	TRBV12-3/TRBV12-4	TGTGCCAGCAGCTCGGGGGCCGGCTCCTACGAGCAGTACTTC	CASSSGAGSYEQYF
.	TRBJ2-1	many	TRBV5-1	TGCGCCAGCAGCTCGGACAGAAACAATGAGCAGTTCTTC	CASSSDRNNEQFF
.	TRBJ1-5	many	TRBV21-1	TGTGCCACAGTTGGACAGAGGCCTTTGAAGAGCAATCAGCCCCAGCATTTT	CATVGQRPLKSNQPQHF
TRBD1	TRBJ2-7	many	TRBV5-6	TGTGCCAGCAGCCCCAGGGGGCTCTACGAGCAGTACTTC	CASSPRGLYEQYF
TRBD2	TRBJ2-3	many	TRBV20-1	TGCAGTGCCCGCGGGGGGGGTACAGATACGCAGTATTTT	CSARGGGTDTQYF
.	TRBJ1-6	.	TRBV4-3	TGCGCCAGCAGCCAGACCAACACGGGTTTTGGTTCACCCCTCCACTTT	CASSQTNTGFGSPLHF
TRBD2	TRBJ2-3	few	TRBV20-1	TGCAGTGCTAGAAGGCTAGCGGGAGGCGGAGATACGCAGTATTTT	CSARRLAGGGDTQYF
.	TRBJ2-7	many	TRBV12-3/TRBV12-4	TGTGCCAGCAGTGAGGTGGGGGTAACGAGCTCCTACGAGCAGTACTTC	CASSEVGVTSSYEQYF
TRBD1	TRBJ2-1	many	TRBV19	TGTGCCAGTAGGAAGTCCGGGACAGCCTACAATGAGCAGTTCTTC	CASRKSGTAYNEQFF
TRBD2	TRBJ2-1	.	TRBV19	TGTGCCAGTAGTAGCCCGGGGGCTAGCGGGAGGGCCAAGCGGAATGAGCAGTTCTTC	CASSSPGASGRAKRNEQFF
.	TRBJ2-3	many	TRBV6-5	TGTGCCAGCAGTTACTCGAGGCAGTTGCTGGGGGATACGCAGTATTTT	CASSYSRQLLGDTQYF
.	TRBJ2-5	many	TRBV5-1	TGCGCCAGCAGCCTCGGGGCAGCGCAAGAGACCCAGTACTTC	CASSLGAAQETQYF
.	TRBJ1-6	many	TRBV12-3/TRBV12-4	TGTGCCAGCAGTTCGGTTTCGAGGGATTCACCCCTCCACTTT	CASSSVSRDSPLHF
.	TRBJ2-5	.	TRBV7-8	TGTGCCAGCAGCTTATCCAGGGCTCGAGAGACCCAGTACTTC	CASSLSRARETQYF
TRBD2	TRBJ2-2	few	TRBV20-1	TGCAGTGCTCCCGGGACTAGATTCACCGGGGAGCTGTTTTTT	CSAPGTRFTGELFF
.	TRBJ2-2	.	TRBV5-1	TGCGCCAGCAGCTTGGCGGGAGAAGGGCTGTTTTTT	CASSLAGEGLFF
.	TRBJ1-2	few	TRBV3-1	TGTGCCAGCAGCCAAGGTGGGGTGGGCTACACCTTC	CASSQGGVGYTF
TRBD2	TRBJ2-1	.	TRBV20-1	TGCAGTGCTACCTCTAGCGGGGGGGCCTACAATGAGCAGTTCTTC	CSATSSGGAYNEQFF
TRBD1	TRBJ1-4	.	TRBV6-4	TGTGCCAGCATCCTGTGGACAGGGGGCCTTTTAAGTGAAAAACTGTTTTTT	CASILWTGGLLSEKLFF